A selection of T cell receptor beta chains follows, all from one sample in a study of blood T cells in healthy people across ages. Each CDR3 protein gets one entry after TCRdb re-called the 5' RACE reads with MiXCR. The sample holds approximately 1.5 million distinct CDR3 sequences, approximately 43% seen once. Sequenced input: blood. The receptors originated from a woman between 18 and 29 years old in good health. The CDR3 runs from the conserved cysteine through the conserved F or W. Each record gives: clone size, V gene, J gene, D gene, CDR3 protein, CDR3 DNA. A D gene is named only where the DNA matches it firmly. Clone size is stated in some rows and not others, as once, few, many or a class when expanded.

size: few; V: TRBV10-3; J: TRBJ2-7; D: TRBD1; CDR3: CAITGQGNGEQYF; DNA: TGTGCCATCACGGGACAGGGGAATGGCGAGCAGTACTTC
size: few; V: TRBV20-1; J: TRBJ2-3; D: TRBD2; CDR3: CSARDRRRGADTQYF; DNA: TGCAGTGCTAGAGACAGAAGGCGGGGGGCAGATACGCAGTATTTT
size: few; V: TRBV30; J: TRBJ2-5; D: TRBD2; CDR3: CAWSPSGVETQYF; DNA: TGTGCCTGGAGTCCTAGCGGGGTAGAGACCCAGTACTTC
size: once; V: TRBV4-3; J: TRBJ1-2; D: NA; CDR3: CASSQVQGQNYGYTF; DNA: TGCGCCAGCAGCCAAGTCCAGGGGCAGAACTATGGCTACACCTTC
size: NA; V: TRBV6-1; J: TRBJ1-6; D: TRBD1; CDR3: CASRKSGTGGPMDSYNSPLHF; DNA: TGTGCCAGCCGAAAATCCGGGACAGGGGGCCCAATGGACTCCTATAATTCACCCCTCCACTTT
size: NA; V: TRBV2; J: TRBJ1-4; D: NA; CDR3: CASAATGSNEKLFF; DNA: TGTGCCAGCGCCGCCACAGGGTCTAATGAAAAACTGTTTTTT
size: NA; V: TRBV20-1; J: TRBJ2-4; D: NA; CDR3: CSAPALAKNIQYF; DNA: TGCAGTGCTCCAGCTCTAGCCAAAAACATTCAGTACTTC
size: NA; V: TRBV9; J: TRBJ2-3; D: TRBD2; CDR3: CASSVASGGRGTDTQYF; DNA: TGTGCCAGCAGCGTGGCTAGCGGGGGGCGCGGCACAGATACGCAGTATTTT
size: many; V: TRBV5-1; J: TRBJ1-1; D: TRBD1; CDR3: CASSGQGDTEAFF; DNA: TGCGCCAGCAGCGGGCAGGGGGACACTGAAGCTTTCTTT
size: few; V: TRBV12-3/TRBV12-4; J: TRBJ2-1; D: TRBD2; CDR3: CASSLGRGSGVVDEQFF; DNA: TGTGCCAGCAGTTTAGGACGGGGTAGCGGGGTTGTTGATGAGCAGTTCTTC
size: NA; V: TRBV7-2; J: TRBJ2-1; D: NA; CDR3: CASSLVGKEGHEQFF; DNA: TGTGCCAGCAGCTTAGTAGGGAAGGAGGGCCATGAGCAGTTCTTC
size: NA; V: TRBV27; J: TRBJ1-2; D: TRBD1; CDR3: CASSLSTGTGATYGYTF; DNA: TGTGCCAGCAGTTTATCAACCGGGACAGGGGCTACCTATGGCTACACCTTC
size: many; V: TRBV10-3; J: TRBJ2-5; D: NA; CDR3: CAISEGGSLETQYF; DNA: TGTGCCATCAGTGAGGGAGGGAGCCTTGAGACCCAGTACTTC
size: NA; V: TRBV7-6; J: TRBJ2-1; D: NA; CDR3: CASSFFVAEGGNEQFF; DNA: TGTGCCAGCAGCTTCTTTGTAGCGGAAGGGGGCAATGAGCAGTTCTTC
size: few; V: TRBV20-1; J: TRBJ1-4; D: TRBD1; CDR3: CSARGTGGREKLFF; DNA: TGCAGTGCTAGAGGGACAGGGGGACGTGAAAAACTGTTTTTT
size: NA; V: TRBV6-5; J: TRBJ1-2; D: NA; CDR3: CASSYSWAPYGYTF; DNA: TGTGCCAGCAGTTACTCGTGGGCCCCCTATGGCTACACCTTC
size: NA; V: TRBV7-9; J: TRBJ1-5; D: NA; CDR3: CASSLDPRQPQHF; DNA: TGTGCCAGCAGCTTAGACCCTCGTCAGCCCCAGCATTTT
size: few; V: TRBV7-2; J: TRBJ2-7; D: NA; CDR3: CASRHSSSYEQYF; DNA: TGTGCCAGCAGACACAGCAGCTCCTACGAGCAGTACTTC
size: NA; V: TRBV4-1; J: TRBJ2-1; D: NA; CDR3: CASSQDWASLGEGYNEQFF; DNA: TGCGCCAGCAGCCAAGATTGGGCAAGCCTTGGGGAAGGCTACAATGAGCAGTTCTTC
size: few; V: TRBV28; J: TRBJ1-2; D: TRBD1; CDR3: CASRTGGQNYGYTF; DNA: TGTGCCAGCAGGACAGGGGGCCAAAACTATGGCTACACCTTC
size: NA; V: TRBV12-3/TRBV12-4; J: TRBJ1-4; D: NA; CDR3: CVSSLIMDSGEKLFF; DNA: TGTGTCAGCAGTTTAATTATGGACAGCGGAGAAAAACTGTTTTTT
size: NA; V: TRBV7-9; J: TRBJ2-7; D: NA; CDR3: CASSLDWGVQEAQYF; DNA: TGTGCCAGCAGCTTAGACTGGGGCGTACAAGAGGCCCAGTACTTC
size: few; V: TRBV20-1; J: TRBJ2-7; D: NA; CDR3: CSAPGPGIYEQYF; DNA: TGCAGTGCTCCGGGGCCAGGTATTTACGAGCAGTACTTC
size: few; V: TRBV6-1; J: TRBJ1-3; D: NA; CDR3: CASSEAGSGNTIYF; DNA: TGTGCCAGCAGTGAAGCAGGGAGCGGAAACACCATATATTTT
size: NA; V: TRBV11-2; J: TRBJ2-1; D: TRBD2; CDR3: CASSSIRSGTSGAYNEQFF; DNA: TGTGCCAGCAGCTCGATCAGATCCGGGACTAGCGGGGCTTACAATGAGCAGTTCTTC
size: NA; V: TRBV7-9; J: TRBJ2-4; D: TRBD1; CDR3: CASGSRDRVANEQYF; DNA: TGTGCCAGCGGCAGCCGGGACAGGGTGGCTAATGAGCAGTACTTC
size: NA; V: TRBV21-1; J: TRBJ2-7; D: NA; CDR3: CANSKSHPGPGILYEQYF; DNA: TGTGCCAACAGCAAAAGTCATCCGGGCCCAGGAATCCTCTACGAGCAGTACTTC
size: once; V: TRBV12-3/TRBV12-4; J: TRBJ2-2; D: TRBD1; CDR3: CASRRGQGRTGELFF; DNA: TGTGCCAGCAGAAGGGGACAGGGTAGGACCGGGGAGCTGTTTTTT
size: NA; V: TRBV7-2; J: TRBJ2-7; D: NA; CDR3: CASSLNPILDEQYF; DNA: TGTGCCAGCAGCTTAAATCCCATTTTGGACGAGCAGTACTTC
size: NA; V: TRBV7-2; J: TRBJ2-7; D: TRBD1; CDR3: CASNPGQGFYEQYF; DNA: TGTGCCAGCAATCCGGGACAGGGGTTCTACGAGCAGTACTTC
size: NA; V: TRBV7-9; J: TRBJ2-7; D: TRBD1; CDR3: CASSPRTGENEQYF; DNA: TGTGCCAGCAGCCCCCGGACAGGGGAAAACGAGCAGTACTTC
size: once; V: TRBV7-9; J: TRBJ2-3; D: TRBD1; CDR3: CASSAPGGGDTQYF; DNA: TGTGCCAGCAGCGCCCCAGGGGGCGGAGATACGCAGTATTTT
size: few; V: TRBV29-1; J: TRBJ2-1; D: NA; CDR3: CSAIQGLDNEQFF; DNA: TGCAGCGCAATACAGGGACTGGACAATGAGCAGTTCTTC
size: NA; V: TRBV29-1; J: TRBJ1-2; D: NA; CDR3: CSVQGDGKNYGYTF; DNA: TGCAGCGTTCAAGGGGACGGCAAAAACTATGGCTACACCTTC
size: NA; V: TRBV4-3; J: TRBJ1-3; D: NA; CDR3: CASSQAVQRSSGNTIYF; DNA: TGCGCCAGCAGCCAAGCCGTCCAGCGTAGCTCTGGAAACACCATATATTTT
size: NA; V: TRBV12-3/TRBV12-4; J: TRBJ1-3; D: TRBD1; CDR3: CASSYRQGQSSGNTIYF; DNA: TGTGCCAGCAGCTACCGACAGGGACAGAGCTCTGGAAACACCATATATTTT
size: once; V: TRBV4-3; J: TRBJ2-5; D: TRBD1; CDR3: CASSQDRGTALYNEQYF; DNA: TGCGCCAGCAGCCAGGACAGGGGTACCGCACTCTACAATGAGCAGTACTTC